This TCR beta chain was retrieved from a study of tissue T cells after allogeneic stem cell transplantation. Study at large: Tissue samples with histologically apparent lymphocytes on H&E review were prioritized for sequencing.

Measured with immunoSEQ multiplex PCR; TCRdb has only the in-frame clones, and not every one. The sample has 20,000 to 30,000 clones, 73% seen once. CDR1 SGHKS and CDR2 YYEKEE come from the germline V gene (reference sequence). The CDR3 spans 15 residues. Trimming stripped 4 bases from V and 4 bases from J, with 14 bases between. The sequence came from a female donor aged 60 or older with lung cancer. Specimen: tissue from the ileum, collected at autopsy. V is TRBV5-5 and J is TRBJ2-2; possible D gene TRBD2, 6 bases. CDR3 nucleotides: TGTGCCAGCAGCACCCGGGACTCCCTCACCGGGGAGCTGTTTTTT. Translating it yields CASSTRDSLTGELFF. Combining the CDR3 with reference TRBV5-5 and TRBJ2-2 gives the whole variable domain DAGVTQSPTHLIKTRGQQVTLRCSPISGHKSVSWYQQVLGQGPQFIFQYYEKEERGRGNFPDRFSARQFPNYSSELNVNALLLGDSALYLCASSTRDSLTGELFFGEGSRLTVL.